This T cell receptor (beta chain) was documented in a study of OX40 agonist ivuxolimab in advanced cancers. As for the study more broadly: The costimulatory receptor OX40 (CD134) was targeted by ivuxolimab, a fully human IgG2 agonistic monoclonal antibody. Intravenous ivuxolimab was administered to patients every 2 weeks at six dose levels: 0.01, 0.1, 0.3, 1.5, 3 and 10 mg/kg. Among the approximately 54 dose-escalation patients, about 19 had hepatocellular carcinoma, approximately 15 melanoma, 9 renal cell carcinoma and 9 head and neck cancer. A male proportion of almost 85% and a mean age of around 60 years, ranging from roughly 23 to 85, were recorded for the dose-escalation cohort. Prior anti-PD-1, anti-PD-L1 or anti-CTLA-4 therapy was permitted, and 40% to 50% of dose-escalation patients had received checkpoint inhibitors. Partial responses occurred in three dose-escalation patients: two with cutaneous melanoma and one with hepatocellular carcinoma. The purpose of peripheral TCRbeta sequencing was to test whether ivuxolimab changed TCR sequence diversity and led to clonal T-cell expansion. The paper covers the monotherapy dose-escalation part of the phase I ivuxolimab trial, which included N = 52 patients. Here is what the overall study found, with its caveats: The antigen specificity of the clonally expanded peripheral T cells was not determined. On average, CD8+ T cells showed more expanded clones than CD4+ T cells after ivuxolimab. Partial responders in the 0.1-3.0 mg/kg groups had among the lowest normalized peripheral clonal expansion, especially among CD8+ T cells. At doses of 0.1 to 3.0 mg/kg, clonal expansion of both CD4+ and CD8+ T cells in blood was seen between baseline and week 6. Low levels of normalized T-cell clonal expansion were also seen in some patients who did not respond.

From a lookup of the germline V gene (reference sequence), CDR1 and CDR2 are SEHNR and FQNEAQ. The CDR3 contains 16 residues, cysteine and phenylalanine counted. Only the CDR3 portion is preserved as DNA: 48 bases, with reading frame beginning at the first base. The junction shows trimming of 3 bases on V and 2 bases on J, plus 13 bases between the germline ends. The trial excluded patients who had a history of autoimmune disease or who were on systemic immunosuppression. In every dose cohort, peripheral blood was drawn for TCR sequencing at baseline, cycle 4 day 1, and cycle 7 day 1. Samples came from an open-label, multicenter, first-in-human phase I dose-escalation trial of ivuxolimab. Adults with locally advanced or metastatic melanoma, renal cell, hepatocellular, or head and neck squamous cell carcinoma were enrolled in the trial. Before TCR sequencing, CD4+ and CD8+ T cells were separately sorted from peripheral blood.

This clone was counted once. The target of this receptor is not known. Base qualities are missing; no much larger clone stands one base away. Genomic DNA was extracted from sorted cells for sequencing of the TCRbeta CDR3 region. The immunoSEQ Assay was used for sequencing of TCRbeta CDR3 regions. This is the immuneACCESS table as TCRdb keeps it, with only in-frame sequences that have V and J called. A part of the clones is gone; compared with another copy, unresolved V genes explain less than half, and the rest is unexplained. Across this sample there are about 22,000 clones, with approximately 79% seen only once. In total, the top ten clones hold roughly 13% of the sample.

The receptor was isolated from an adult with an advanced solid tumor such as melanoma, head and neck, liver or kidney cancer. The input for sequencing was CD4+ or CD8+ T cells sorted from blood, taken in a trial of the OX40 agonist ivuxolimab. Recombination linked TRBV7-9 to TRBJ2-2; TRBD1 is perhaps the D gene, given 5 matching bases. The nucleotide sequence is given as TGTGCCAGCAGCTTGGGCAGGGAACGTAACACCGGGGAGCTGTTTTTT. Translation gives CASSLGRERNTGELFF.